This T cell receptor beta chain comes out of a study of identical twins. Unique molecular identifiers were in the cDNA, with template-switch universal primer binding. A single record per CDR3 protein comes from TCRdb applying MiXCR to the 5' RACE reads. Here the sample spans around 500,000 distinct CDR3 sequences, approximately 14% being singletons. V shed 4 bases and J 6 bases; nucleotides not matched to a gene: 8. The CDR3 has 15 residues. The germline V gene encodes CDR1 MDHEN and CDR2 SYDVKM. The same data also contributed to another study, on yellow fever vaccine responses in identical twins.

The sample comprised CD4+ T cells sorted from blood. This TCR derives from a woman between 18 and 30 years old in good health. The chain couples TRBV28 to TRBJ2-1, with 8 bases lining up with TRBD1. Written as DNA, the CDR3 is TGTGCCAGCAGTTCCGGACAGGGTAATAGCAATGAGCAGTTCTTC. Protein: CASSSGQGNSNEQFF. The variable domain in full, with the rest retrieved from reference TRBV28 and TRBJ2-1, is DVKVTQSSRYLVKRTGEKVFLECVQDMDHENMFWYRQDPGLGLRLIYFSYDVKMKEKGDIPEGYSVSREKKERFSLILESASTNQTSMYLCASSSGQGNSNEQFFGPGTRLTVL.